Presented here are 22 T cell receptor beta chains from one specimen sequenced in a study of cytomegalovirus exposure and HLA in healthy donors. With 60 Vbeta and 13 Jbeta primers, the PCR was carried out. Profiled with immunoSEQ multiplex PCR; TCRdb holds only in-frame clones, not every one. The sample holds more than 75,000 clones, 79% seen once. The source material was PBMCs. The receptor set was obtained from a woman aged 40 to 55 in good health and CMV-seropositive.

The chain has TRBV6-5 and TRBJ2-7; possibly TRBD1 for D (7 bases). The CDR3 loop spans 13 amino acids. Germline CDR1 is MNHEY and CDR2 is SVGAGI. Trimming left V 6 bases short and J 4 bases short, with 13 bases between. The CDR3 sequence: CASRGGGFYEQYF. DNA for the CDR3: TGTGCCAGCAGAGGAGGGGGCTTTTACGAGCAGTACTTC.

This clone was detected a few times. The chain joins TRBV18 to TRBJ1-6, with 8 bases matching TRBD1. Germline V lookup: CDR1 KGHSH, CDR2 LQKENI. Germline trimming cut 4 bases from V and 5 bases from J; bases unmatched to any gene: 4. The CDR3 runs to 15 residues. The CDR3 loop is CASSLQGAHNSPLHF. The CDR3 nucleotides are TGTGCCAGCTCACTTCAGGGGGCCCATAATTCACCCCTCCACTTT.

The J gene is TRBJ2-1, the V gene TRBV4-3; D not certain. The length of the CDR3 is 15 residues. CDR1 and CDR2 from the germline V gene are LGHNA and YSLEER. The ends were cut back, 0 bases at V and 6 bases at J, with 12 bases in the middle. CDR3 amino acids: CASSQDGNRLNEQFF. The CDR3 nucleotides read TGCGCCAGCAGCCAAGATGGTAACCGACTCAATGAGCAGTTCTTC.

The chain has TRBV11-2 and TRBJ2-7, with D perhaps matching TRBD2 (6 bases). CDR1 is SGHAT, CDR2 FQNNGV, per germline. V was trimmed by 2 bases and J by 4 bases, leaving 15 bases between them. This CDR3 has 15 residues. The CDR3 loop reads CASSLTTGTPYEQYF. For the CDR3, the DNA is TGTGCCAGCAGCTTAACCACCGGGACTCCATACGAGCAGTACTTC.

The chain has TRBV4-1 and TRBJ2-1; TRBD2 matches at 8 bases. The CDR3 totals 16 residues. Germline CDR1 and CDR2: MGHRA and YSYEKL. V was clipped by 0 bases and J by 9 bases; unmatched bases: 10. For the CDR3, the DNA is TGCGCCAGCAGCCAAGATGGAAGCGGGAGCACGGGTGAGCAGTTCTTC. It specifies CASSQDGSGSTGEQFF.

The chain uses TRBV5-5 and TRBJ1-1, with TRBD1 matching 9 bases. The CDR3 is 15 amino acids. Germline-derived CDR1 and CDR2 are SGHKS and YYEKEE (reference sequence). Losses at the gene ends were 2 bases for V and 5 bases for J; bases not matched to a gene: 7. The CDR3 is CASSLGQGLGTEAFF. CDR3 nucleotide sequence: TGTGCCAGCAGCTTAGGACAGGGGTTGGGGACTGAAGCTTTCTTT.

This rearrangement joins TRBV6-5 to TRBJ2-2; D perhaps matches TRBD1 (6 bases). With 9 bases removed from V and 1 base from J, the gap between germline ends came to 12 bases. CDR1 and CDR2 (germline): MNHEY, SVGAGI. The CDR3 consists of 14 residues. CDR3 in amino acids: CASRDILNTGELFF. The CDR3 nucleotides are TGTGCCAGTCGGGACATATTGAACACCGGGGAGCTGTTTTTT.

In nucleotides, the CDR3 is TGTGCCTGGACCCCCGGGACAGCCGTCCAAGAGACCCAGTACTTC. As protein: CAWTPGTAVQETQYF. The chain employs TRBV30 and TRBJ2-5; TRBD1 matches at 7 bases. Germline CDR1 is GTSNPN and CDR2 is SVGIG (reference sequence). The length of the CDR3 is 15 residues. Germline trimming cut 4 bases from V and 1 base from J; bases unmatched to any gene: 9. Supplemented by reference TRBV30 and TRBJ2-5, the full variable domain reads SQTIHQWPATLVQPVGSPLSLECTVEGTSNPNLYWYRQAAGRGLQLLFYSVGIGQISSEVPQNLSASRPQDRQFILSSKKLLLSDSGFYLCAWTPGTAVQETQYFGPGTRLLVL.

This clone occurred a few times. The chain combines TRBV15 with TRBJ1-2; 8 bases align to TRBD1. CDR3 size: 17 residues. With V trimmed by 5 bases and J by 6 bases, 17 bases remained unmatched. Per the germline V gene, CDR1 is LNHNV and CDR2 is YYDKDF (reference sequence). For the CDR3, the DNA is TGTGCCACCAGCGGGTTACCGGGACAGGACACTTCTGATGGCTACACCTTC. Its protein is CATSGLPGQDTSDGYTF.

This clone has more than one count but fewer than ten. This sequence joins TRBV18 and TRBJ2-5; D remains ambiguous. The CDR3 is made up of 12 amino acids. From germline, CDR1 is KGHSH and CDR2 LQKENI. V lost 3 bases and J lost 2, with 4 bases in between. CDR3 region: CASSPRQETQYF. CDR3 sequence (DNA): TGTGCCAGCTCACCCAGACAAGAGACCCAGTACTTC.

This rearrangement joins TRBV11-2 to TRBJ1-1, with TRBD1 identical over 9 bases. This CDR3 has 15 residues. Germline V lookup: CDR1 SGHAT, CDR2 FQNNGV. With V trimmed by 4 bases and J by 1 base, 4 bases remained unmatched. CDR3 loop: CASSSRQGENTEAFF. DNA for the CDR3: TGTGCCAGCAGCTCGAGACAGGGGGAGAACACTGAAGCTTTCTTT.

This rearrangement joins TRBV9 to TRBJ2-7; 11 bases are shared with TRBD2. There are 16 residues in the CDR3. CDR1 SGDLS and CDR2 YYNGEE come from the germline V gene. The junction had 6 bases not matched to a gene; V was cut back by 0 bases and J by 4 bases. In nucleotides, the CDR3 is TGTGCCAGCAGCGTAGGGGAGGGACTAGCGGTTTACGAGCAGTACTTC. This gives the protein CASSVGEGLAVYEQYF. Combining the CDR3 with reference TRBV9 and TRBJ2-7 gives the whole variable domain DSGVTQTPKHLITATGQRVTLRCSPRSGDLSVYWYQQSLDQGLQFLIQYYNGEERAKGNILERFSAQQFPDLHSELNLSSLELGDSALYFCASSVGEGLAVYEQYFGPGTRLTVT.

The rearrangement links TRBV18 to TRBJ2-1; a weak D match, TRBD2 (6 bases). CDR1 KGHSH and CDR2 LQKENI come from the germline V gene. The CDR3 runs 12 residues. The V gene lost 3 bases and the J gene lost 13 bases, with 13 bases spanning the gap. DNA of the CDR3: TGTGCCAGCTCACCCGCGGGGTCCATTCAGTTCTTC. Residues: CASSPAGSIQFF.

The rearrangement uses TRBV5-6 and TRBJ2-7; 14 bases match TRBD2. The CDR3 length is 18 residues. Per the germline V gene, CDR1 is SGHDT and CDR2 is YYEEEE. Trimming took 4 bases from V and 3 from J; bases not matched to a gene: 12. The CDR3 nucleotides are TGTGCCAGCAGCCCGGGACTAGCGGGAGTTCTTACCCACTACGAGCAGTACTTC. Its translation: CASSPGLAGVLTHYEQYF.

Comment on this clone: Because the CDR3 is missing its conserved closing phenylalanine or tryptophan, this is likely a read error. The chain combines TRBV15 with TRBJ1-2; D unclear. The CDR3 spans 14 residues. Germline V gene sequence: CDR1 LNHNV, CDR2 YYDKDF (reference sequence). Trimming cost V 6 bases and J 2 bases, with 13 bases left between them. CDR3 nucleotide sequence: TGTGCCACCAGTCCGCTTCTATCCAACTATGGCTACACCGTC. Its protein product is CATSPLLSNYGYTV.

The rearrangement joins TRBV6-5 to TRBJ2-2, with D possibly being TRBD1 (6 bases). This CDR3 comprises 13 residues. Between the trimmed V and J ends, which lost 10 bases and 9 bases, there was a span of 18 bases. CDR1 and CDR2 from the germline V gene are MNHEY and SVGAGI. The CDR3 region is CATRRDTRRELFF. CDR3 DNA sequence: TGTGCCACCCGAAGGGACACCCGGCGGGAGCTGTTTTTT.

A note on this clone: Mismatch with germline at one junction end may stem from a read error. The same CDR3 also results from other DNA sequences found in this sample. The chain uses TRBV6-1 and TRBJ2-7; D perhaps matches TRBD1 (6 bases). The CDR3 has 14 amino acids. Germline lookup yields CDR1 MNHNS and CDR2 SASEGT. DNA for the CDR3: TGCGCCAGCAGCGCACCGGGACAAGTCTACGAGCAGTACTTC. Translation gives CASSAPGQVYEQYF.

The V gene is TRBV2, the J gene TRBJ1-3; D uncertain. V gave up 0 bases and J gave up 2 bases, with 5 bases separating them. The germline CDR1 and CDR2 sequences are SNHLY and FYNNEI. CDR3 length: 14 residues. The CDR3 sequence: CASSEARTGNTIYF. The CDR3 DNA sequence: TGTGCCAGCAGTGAAGCGAGAACTGGAAACACCATATATTTT.

This chain connects TRBV7-2 to TRBJ1-2; unclear D gene. V gave up 4 bases and J gave up 6 bases, with 15 bases separating them. Germline V gives CDR1 SGHTA, CDR2 FQGNSA. CDR3 length: 14 residues. The CDR3: CASSSVSGRDGYTF. The DNA for the CDR3 is TGTGCCAGCAGCTCCGTATCCGGGCGGGATGGCTACACCTTC.

The chain joins TRBV7-6 to TRBJ2-2, with TRBD1 matching 11 bases. The ends lost 5 bases at V and 7 bases at J; junction bases unmatched: 6. Per germline, CDR1 SGHVS and CDR2 FNYEAQ. The length of the CDR3 is 15 residues. The CDR3 nucleotides read TGTGCCAGCAGCATCGGACAGGGGGCGGGCGGGGAGCTGTTTTTT. Its translation is CASSIGQGAGGELFF.

The rearrangement uses TRBV4-3 and TRBJ2-1, with 15 bases aligning to TRBD2. CDR1 and CDR2 (germline): LGHNA, YSLEER. J was trimmed by 5 bases and V by 3 bases; bases with no gene match: 17. The CDR3 runs to 21 residues. This CDR3 reads CASSQSVGRGLAGGGNNEQFF. The CDR3 DNA reads as TGCGCCAGCAGCCAGTCGGTTGGTAGGGGACTAGCGGGAGGAGGGAACAATGAGCAGTTCTTC.

The V gene is TRBV7-3, the J gene TRBJ2-2; a weak D match, TRBD2 (6 bases). CDR3 length equals 14 residues. V was trimmed by 0 bases and J by 5 bases, leaving 7 bases between them. Looked up from germline, CDR1 is SGHTA and CDR2 is FQGTGA. The CDR3 region has the DNA TGTGCCAGCAGCTTAACTGGGAGGACCGGGGAGCTGTTTTTT. Protein sequence: CASSLTGRTGELFF.